The present TCR beta chain was sequenced within a study of T-cell memory formation after mild COVID-19. TCRdb re-called the 5' RACE reads with MiXCR, one entry per CDR3 protein. The sample shows approximately 100,000 distinct CDR3 sequences, roughly 11% of them seen only once. CDR1 and CDR2 (germline): MNHEY, SVGAGI. This CDR3 comprises 19 residues. Between the trimmed V and J ends, which lost 0 bases and 8 bases, there was a span of 25 bases. Source material: PBMCs or a T cell subset sorted from them (not recorded which). The clonotype originates from a man younger than 35 who had mild COVID-19 (a few samples of this study predate the infection). Cell type and time point are not known. This sequence joins TRBV6-5 and TRBJ1-4; possible D gene TRBD1, 5 bases. CDR3 region: CASSYSDVAYNVRGEKLFF. The CDR3 DNA sequence: TGTGCCAGCAGTTACTCTGACGTCGCCTATAACGTCCGGGGGGAAAAACTGTTTTTT.